These 20 T cell receptor beta chains originate from one sample sequenced in a study of early T cells in non-severe SARS-CoV-2 infection. TCRdb re-analysed the 5' RACE reads in MiXCR, keeping a single row per CDR3 protein. The data show 60,000 or so distinct CDR3 sequences, 8% to 13% seen once. The sample comprised whole blood. The origin of the receptors is an adult who was a healthcare worker with PCR-confirmed SARS-CoV-2 infection or an uninfected control (not recorded which).

At least ten counts were recorded for this clonotype. This chain connects TRBV7-9 to TRBJ2-5; 10 nucleotides line up with TRBD2. The CDR3 consists of 16 residues. V shed 5 bases, J shed 3 bases, and the junction held 9 bases outside the gene matches. Germline CDR1 and CDR2: SEHNR and FQNEAQ (reference sequence). The CDR3 here is CASSGSGRTEEETQYF. Here the CDR3 DNA reads TGTGCCAGCAGCGGTAGCGGGAGGACCGAGGAAGAGACCCAGTACTTC.

The chain uses TRBV5-1 and TRBJ1-1; 7 nucleotides line up with TRBD1. V trimming: 0 bases; J trimming: 4 bases; junction bases outside the gene matches: 6. The CDR3 extends over 15 amino acids. Germline lookup yields CDR1 SGHRS and CDR2 YFSETQ. The CDR3 reads CASSLAQGLITEAFF. In nucleotides, the CDR3 is TGCGCCAGCAGCTTGGCACAGGGGTTGATCACTGAAGCTTTCTTT. The variable domain in full, with the rest retrieved from reference TRBV5-1 and TRBJ1-1, is KAGVTQTPRYLIKTRGQQVTLSCSPISGHRSVSWYQQTPGQGLQFLFEYFSETQRNKGNFPGRFSGRQFSNSRSEMNVSTLELGDSALYLCASSLAQGLITEAFFGQGTRLTVV.

This clonotype was detected many times. This chain uses TRBV5-1 with TRBJ1-5; 11 nucleotides agree with TRBD1. Germline lookup yields CDR1 SGHRS and CDR2 YFSETQ. Trimming cost V 3 bases and J 5 bases; bases outside gene matches: 7. The CDR3 spans 16 residues. CDR3 bases: TGCGCCAGCAGCTCCGGGACAGGGGGTGAGGATCAGCCCCAGCATTTT. Translating it yields CASSSGTGGEDQPQHF.

This clonotype was observed a few times. The chain is built from TRBV18 and TRBJ1-5; D is ambiguous. The CDR3 totals 15 residues. Germline V gene sequence: CDR1 KGHSH, CDR2 LQKENI. V was clipped by 8 bases and J by 5 bases, with 19 bases between them. This chain's CDR3 is CASAVDPGIDQPQHF. Here the CDR3 DNA reads TGTGCCAGCGCCGTGGACCCCGGTATAGATCAGCCCCAGCATTTT.

The table lists this clonotype with many counts. The chain is built from TRBV12-3 or TRBV12-4 and TRBJ2-5, with no clear D. V lost 0 bases and J 7 bases, leaving 6 bases between the germline ends. This CDR3 region has 12 residues. CDR3 bases: TGTGCCAGCAGTTTAGCAATCGGGACCCAGTACTTC. Translation gives CASSLAIGTQYF.

This clonotype was detected ten times or more. The chain couples TRBV30 to TRBJ2-5, with TRBD1 matching over 12 bases. Unmatched junction bases numbered 10, after V lost 3 bases and J lost 5 bases. The length of the CDR3 is 16 residues. The germline gives CDR1 GTSNPN, CDR2 SVGIG (reference sequence). Written as DNA, the CDR3 is TGTGCCTGGAGGGCCCGGGACAGGGGGCCGACGGAGACCCAGTACTTC. Translation gives CAWRARDRGPTETQYF.

This clonotype was recorded many times. The chain employs TRBV7-2 and TRBJ2-7; TRBD1 is a possible D gene (6 bases). Germline CDR1 is SGHTA and CDR2 is FQGNSA. The V end was cut by 5 bases, the J end by 4 bases, with 12 bases between. The CDR3 has 13 amino acids. The CDR3 spells CASSMGHPYEQYF. The DNA of the CDR3 is TGTGCCAGCAGCATGGGACACCCTTACGAGCAGTACTTC.

This clonotype was found many times. The chain has TRBV20-1 and TRBJ2-1; tentative D call: TRBD2 (5 bases). Looked up from germline, CDR1 is DFQATT and CDR2 is SNEGSKA (reference sequence). This CDR3 comprises 16 residues. Trimming shortened V by 1 base and J by 8 bases, and 21 bases separated the two germline ends. The CDR3 DNA sequence: TGCAGTGCTAGAGTCCCGTTCCACGGCAACGGGGATGAGCAGTTCTTC. Its protein product is CSARVPFHGNGDEQFF.

This clonotype was seen ten or more times. This chain links TRBV18 with TRBJ2-7, with 11 positions matching TRBD1. V was clipped by 2 bases and J by 5 bases; unmatched bases: 5. The CDR3 contains 15 residues. Germline V lookup: CDR1 KGHSH, CDR2 LQKENI. This CDR3 is CASSPGQGAHHEQYF. The CDR3 region has the DNA TGTGCCAGCTCACCAGGACAGGGGGCGCACCACGAGCAGTACTTC.

This clonotype has a handful of counts. The chain employs TRBV7-2 and TRBJ2-4; a possible D gene is TRBD1 (6 bases). V was pared by 1 base and J by 7 bases, with 14 bases between. The CDR3 is 15 amino acids. Germline V CDR1 and CDR2: SGHTA, FQGNSA. The CDR3 is CASSLGGGRGNIQYF. CDR3 bases: TGTGCCAGCAGCTTAGGAGGGGGTCGGGGCAACATTCAGTACTTC.

This clonotype was observed many times. The chain is built from TRBV29-1 and TRBJ2-3; 8 bases agree with TRBD2. After removal of 7 bases from V and 3 bases from J, the junction contained 6 bases not matched to a gene. The CDR3 loop spans 13 amino acids. CDR1 and CDR2 from the germline V gene are SQVTM and ANQGSEA. The CDR3 region is CSAPASGTDTQYF. DNA for the CDR3: TGCAGCGCTCCGGCTAGCGGGACAGATACGCAGTATTTT.

The chain combines TRBV20-1 with TRBJ2-5; D uncertain. Germline CDR1 reads DFQATT; CDR2 reads SNEGSKA (reference sequence). This CDR3 contains 13 residues. The CDR3, as DNA: TGCTCAAGCGCCCCGTCGGCTGGGGAGACCCAGTACTTC. As protein: CSSAPSAGETQYF.

This clonotype appeared many times. The chain uses TRBV29-1 and TRBJ1-1; perhaps TRBD1 as D (6 bases). The CDR3 consists of 11 residues. In germline, CDR1 is SQVTM, CDR2 ANQGSEA. V was clipped by 3 bases and J by 6 bases, with 8 bases between them. In nucleotides, the CDR3 is TGCAGCGTTGAGGGGGGGCCTGAAGCTTTCTTT. It specifies CSVEGGPEAFF.

This clonotype was counted at least ten times. Here the CDR3 reads CASSRTEVLAKNIQYF. The CDR3 region has the DNA TGTGCCAGCAGCCGGACAGAAGTGCTAGCCAAAAACATTCAGTACTTC. The chain recombines TRBV7-8 with TRBJ2-4; a possible D gene is TRBD1 (6 bases). The V end lost 5 bases, the J end lost 0 bases, and 14 bases lay between the germline ends. Germline lookup yields CDR1 SGHVS and CDR2 FQNEAQ. This CDR3 region has 16 residues.

This clonotype was observed many times. This sequence joins TRBV7-2 and TRBJ2-7; D may be TRBD1 (6 bases). The CDR3 has 15 residues. V was pared by 5 bases and J by 0 bases, with 14 bases between. Germline V gene data show CDR1 as SGHTA and CDR2 as FQGNSA. The CDR3 region is CASSRTGWSSYEQYF. CDR3 bases: TGTGCCAGCAGCCGTACAGGGTGGAGCTCCTACGAGCAGTACTTC.

In its sample, this clonotype was seen many times. This chain joins TRBV19 and TRBJ2-7, with D perhaps matching TRBD1 (6 bases). There are 14 residues in the CDR3. V lost 7 bases and J 1 base, leaving 14 bases between the germline ends. Germline V gene lookup returns CDR1 LNHDA and CDR2 SQIVND (reference sequence). Written as DNA, the CDR3 is TGTGCCAGTACCGCAGGGGCCCAATCCTACGAGCAGTACTTC. The encoded protein is CASTAGAQSYEQYF.

J is TRBJ2-3 and V is TRBV11-1; 11 nucleotides line up with TRBD2. Trimming took 1 base from V and 7 from J; bases not matched to a gene: 1. Germline V lookup: CDR1 SGHAT, CDR2 FQDESV (reference sequence). The CDR3 covers 14 residues. The CDR3 sequence: CASSLGLAGNTQYF. The CDR3 DNA sequence: TGTGCCAGCAGCTTAGGACTAGCGGGGAATACGCAGTATTTT.

This clonotype was counted a few times. The J gene is TRBJ2-3, the V gene TRBV29-1; 7 bases map to TRBD2. Germline CDR1 SQVTM, CDR2 ANQGSEA. V dropped 6 bases and J dropped 5; count of bases not matched to a gene: 8. The CDR3 spans 13 residues. CDR3 in DNA: TGCAGCGTCGGGGCGGGGGAAAGAGATACGCAGTATTTT. As protein: CSVGAGERDTQYF.

This clonotype was observed many times. This chain uses TRBV7-9 with TRBJ2-2, with TRBD1 matching over 8 bases. Germline lookup yields CDR1 SEHNR and CDR2 FQNEAQ (reference sequence). The CDR3 extends over 16 amino acids. The junction had 9 bases not matched to a gene; V was cut back by 4 bases and J by 5 bases. The CDR3 reads CASSSDRTGWTGELFF. The DNA of the CDR3 is TGTGCCAGCAGCTCGGACAGGACAGGGTGGACCGGGGAGCTGTTTTTT.

The chain carries TRBV20-1 and TRBJ2-7; unclear D gene. The germline V gene has CDR1 DFQATT and CDR2 SNEGSKA (reference sequence). This CDR3 has 14 residues. Between the trimmed V and J ends, which lost 4 bases and 0 bases, there was a span of 13 bases. CDR3 region: CSAIDTKSSYEQYF. The DNA of the CDR3 is TGCAGTGCTATCGACACGAAGAGCTCCTACGAGCAGTACTTC.